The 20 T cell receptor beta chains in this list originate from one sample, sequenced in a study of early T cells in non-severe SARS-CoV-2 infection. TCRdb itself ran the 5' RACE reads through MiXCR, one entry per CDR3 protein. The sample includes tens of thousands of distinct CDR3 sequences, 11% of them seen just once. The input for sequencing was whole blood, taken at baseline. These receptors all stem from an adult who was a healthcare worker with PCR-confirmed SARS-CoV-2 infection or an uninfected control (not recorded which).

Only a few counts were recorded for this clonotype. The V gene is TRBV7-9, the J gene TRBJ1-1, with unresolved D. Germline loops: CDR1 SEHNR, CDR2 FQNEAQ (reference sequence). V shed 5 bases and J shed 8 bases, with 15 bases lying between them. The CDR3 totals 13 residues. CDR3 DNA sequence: TGTGCCAGCAGCCTAGGGTTGGCCGTGGAAGCTTTCTTT. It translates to CASSLGLAVEAFF.

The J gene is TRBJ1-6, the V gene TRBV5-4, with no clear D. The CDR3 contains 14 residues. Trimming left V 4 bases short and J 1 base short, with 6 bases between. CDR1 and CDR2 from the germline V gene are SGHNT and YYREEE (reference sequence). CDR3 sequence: CASSRESYNSPLHF. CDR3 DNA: TGTGCCAGCAGCAGGGAGTCCTATAATTCACCCCTCCACTTT.

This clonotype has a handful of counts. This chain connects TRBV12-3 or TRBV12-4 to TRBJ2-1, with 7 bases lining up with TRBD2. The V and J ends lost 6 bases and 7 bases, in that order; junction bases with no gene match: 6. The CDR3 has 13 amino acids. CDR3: CASSLGGWNEQFF. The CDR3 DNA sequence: TGTGCCAGCAGCCTGGGGGGGTGGAATGAGCAGTTCTTC.

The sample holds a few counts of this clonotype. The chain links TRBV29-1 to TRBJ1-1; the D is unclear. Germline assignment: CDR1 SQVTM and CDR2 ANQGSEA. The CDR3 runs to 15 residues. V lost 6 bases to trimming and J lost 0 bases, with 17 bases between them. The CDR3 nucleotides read TGCAGCGTCATGGGCCGGCGCAGCATGAACACTGAAGCTTTCTTT. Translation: CSVMGRRSMNTEAFF.

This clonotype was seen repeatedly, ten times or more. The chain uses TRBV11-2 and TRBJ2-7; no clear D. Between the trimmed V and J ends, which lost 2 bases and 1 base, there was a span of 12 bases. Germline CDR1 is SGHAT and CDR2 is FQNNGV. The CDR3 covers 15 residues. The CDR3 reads CASSLSIRRSYEQYF. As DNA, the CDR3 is TGTGCCAGCAGCTTATCCATCCGTCGGTCCTACGAGCAGTACTTC. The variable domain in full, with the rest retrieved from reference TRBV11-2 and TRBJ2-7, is EAGVAQSPRYKIIEKRQSVAFWCNPISGHATLYWYQQILGQGPKLLIQFQNNGVVDDSQLPKDRFSAERLKGVDSTLKIQPAKLEDSAVYLCASSLSIRRSYEQYFGPGTRLTVT.

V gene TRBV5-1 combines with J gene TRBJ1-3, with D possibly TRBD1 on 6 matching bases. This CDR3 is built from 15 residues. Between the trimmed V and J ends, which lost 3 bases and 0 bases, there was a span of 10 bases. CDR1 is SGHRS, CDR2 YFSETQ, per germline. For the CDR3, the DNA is TGCGCCAGCAGCTCAGACAGGTTCTCTGGAAACACCATATATTTT. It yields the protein CASSSDRFSGNTIYF.

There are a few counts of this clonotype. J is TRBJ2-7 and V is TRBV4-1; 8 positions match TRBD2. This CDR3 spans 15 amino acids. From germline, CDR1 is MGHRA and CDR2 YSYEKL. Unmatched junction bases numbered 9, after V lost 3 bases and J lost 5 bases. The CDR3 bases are TGCGCCAGCAGCCACGGACTAGCCTCGCGCGACGAGCAGTACTTC. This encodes CASSHGLASRDEQYF.

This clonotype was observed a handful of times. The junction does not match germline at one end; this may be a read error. CDR3 sequence (DNA): TGTGCCAGCAGCGAAGGGGGAAGTCAGAGTTACTATGGCTACACCTTC. It codes for CASSEGGSQSYYGYTF. This sequence joins TRBV2 and TRBJ1-2, with D tentatively TRBD1 (6 bases). The CDR3 is 16 amino acids. Germline loops: CDR1 SNHLY, CDR2 FYNNEI. Combining the CDR3 with reference TRBV2 and TRBJ1-2 gives the whole variable domain EPEVTQTPSHQVTQMGQEVILRCVPISNHLYFYWYRQILGQKVEFLVSFYNNEISEKSEIFDDQFSVERPDGSNFTLKIRSTKLEDSAMYFCASSEGGSQSYYGYTFGSGTRLTVV.

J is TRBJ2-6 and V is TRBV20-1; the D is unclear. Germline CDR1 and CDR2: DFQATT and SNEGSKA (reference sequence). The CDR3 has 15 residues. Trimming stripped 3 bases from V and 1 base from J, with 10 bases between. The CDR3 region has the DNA TGCAGTGCTAGTAAGCATTCTTCTGGGGCCAACGTCCTGACTTTC. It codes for CSASKHSSGANVLTF.

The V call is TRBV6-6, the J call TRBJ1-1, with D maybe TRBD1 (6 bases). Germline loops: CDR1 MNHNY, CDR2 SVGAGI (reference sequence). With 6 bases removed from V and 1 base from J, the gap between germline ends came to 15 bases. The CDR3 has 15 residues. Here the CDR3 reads CASRNDNRENTEAFF. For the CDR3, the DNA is TGTGCCAGCAGAAACGACAACAGGGAGAACACTGAAGCTTTCTTT.

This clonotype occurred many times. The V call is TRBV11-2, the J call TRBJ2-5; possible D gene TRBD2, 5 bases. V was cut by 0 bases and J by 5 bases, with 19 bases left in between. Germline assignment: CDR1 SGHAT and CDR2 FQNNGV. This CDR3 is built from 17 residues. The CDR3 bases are TGTGCCAGCAGCTTAGATCCACCTTGGGCCCCGGGGGAGACCCAGTACTTC. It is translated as CASSLDPPWAPGETQYF. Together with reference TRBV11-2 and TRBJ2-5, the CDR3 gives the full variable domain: EAGVAQSPRYKIIEKRQSVAFWCNPISGHATLYWYQQILGQGPKLLIQFQNNGVVDDSQLPKDRFSAERLKGVDSTLKIQPAKLEDSAVYLCASSLDPPWAPGETQYFGPGTRLLVL.

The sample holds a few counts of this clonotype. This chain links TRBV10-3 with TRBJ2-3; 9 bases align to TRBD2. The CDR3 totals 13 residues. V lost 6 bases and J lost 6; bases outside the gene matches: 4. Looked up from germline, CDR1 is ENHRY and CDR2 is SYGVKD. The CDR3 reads CAIRTSGADTQYF. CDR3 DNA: TGTGCCATCAGGACTAGCGGTGCCGATACGCAGTATTTT.

CDR3 in DNA: TGTGCCAGTAGCCCGGGCTCCGGTTCCTACGAGCAGTACTTC. Its translation is CASSPGSGSYEQYF. V is TRBV19 and J is TRBJ2-7; D is unresolved. Trimming stripped 6 bases from V and 1 base from J, with 13 bases between. The CDR3 totals 14 residues. Germline CDR1 is LNHDA and CDR2 is SQIVND (reference sequence).

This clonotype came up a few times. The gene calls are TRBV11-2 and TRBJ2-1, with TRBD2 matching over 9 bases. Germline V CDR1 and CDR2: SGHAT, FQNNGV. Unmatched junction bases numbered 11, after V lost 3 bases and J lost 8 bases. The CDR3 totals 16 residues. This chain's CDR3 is CASSFSAGGFGDEQFF. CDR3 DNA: TGTGCCAGCAGCTTTTCAGCGGGGGGTTTTGGCGATGAGCAGTTCTTC. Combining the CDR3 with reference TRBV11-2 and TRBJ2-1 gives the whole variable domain EAGVAQSPRYKIIEKRQSVAFWCNPISGHATLYWYQQILGQGPKLLIQFQNNGVVDDSQLPKDRFSAERLKGVDSTLKIQPAKLEDSAVYLCASSFSAGGFGDEQFFGPGTRLTVL.

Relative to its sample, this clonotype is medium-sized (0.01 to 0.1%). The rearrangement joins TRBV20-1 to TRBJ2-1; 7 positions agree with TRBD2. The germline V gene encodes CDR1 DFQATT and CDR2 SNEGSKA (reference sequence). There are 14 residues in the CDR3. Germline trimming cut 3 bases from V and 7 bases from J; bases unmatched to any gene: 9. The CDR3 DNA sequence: TGCAGTGCTAGCGTCGGACTAGGCCAAAATGAGCAGTTCTTC. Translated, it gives CSASVGLGQNEQFF.

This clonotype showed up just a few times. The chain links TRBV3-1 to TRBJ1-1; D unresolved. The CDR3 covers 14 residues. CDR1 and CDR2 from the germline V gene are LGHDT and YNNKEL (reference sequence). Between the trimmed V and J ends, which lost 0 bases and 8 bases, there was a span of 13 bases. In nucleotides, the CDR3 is TGTGCCAGCAGCCAAGATAGGCCGCAGACGGAAGCTTTCTTT. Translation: CASSQDRPQTEAFF.

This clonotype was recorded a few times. Here the CDR3 DNA reads TGTGCCGGCGGGACAGGGTATCAGCCCCAGCATTTT. Translation gives CAGGTGYQPQHF. The genes are TRBV19 and TRBJ1-5; 9 nucleotides line up with TRBD1. V lost 11 bases and J lost 5; bases outside the gene matches: 4. The CDR3 covers 12 residues. CDR1 and CDR2 from the germline V gene are LNHDA and SQIVND (reference sequence).

The CDR3 reads CASSPTPLKTGEDGYTF. CDR3 coding DNA: TGCGCCAGCAGCCCCACGCCACTCAAAACAGGGGAGGATGGCTACACCTTC. This chain connects TRBV5-1 to TRBJ1-2; 7 positions agree with TRBD1. The CDR3 is 17 residues long. Germline CDR1 SGHRS, CDR2 YFSETQ. V lost 4 bases, J lost 6 bases, and 18 bases stayed unmatched.

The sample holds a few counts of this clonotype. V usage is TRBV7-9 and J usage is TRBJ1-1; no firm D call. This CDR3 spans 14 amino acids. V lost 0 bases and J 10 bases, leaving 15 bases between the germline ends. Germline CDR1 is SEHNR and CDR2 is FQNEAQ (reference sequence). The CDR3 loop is CASSLASGVWGAFF. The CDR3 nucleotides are TGTGCCAGCAGCTTAGCGTCCGGGGTCTGGGGAGCTTTCTTT.

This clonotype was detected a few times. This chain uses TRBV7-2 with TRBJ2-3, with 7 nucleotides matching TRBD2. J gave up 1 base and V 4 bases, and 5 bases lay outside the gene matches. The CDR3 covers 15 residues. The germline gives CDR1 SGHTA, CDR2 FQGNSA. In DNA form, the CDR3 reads TGTGCCAGCAGCTCAGCGGGGCCGCGCACAGATACGCAGTATTTT. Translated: CASSSAGPRTDTQYF.